The T cell receptor beta chain described here comes from a study of neoadjuvant anti-PD-1 for oral cavity cancer. Across the study: Around day 43, patients without progression received a fourth nivolumab dose before surgery. Study-level points and caveats: With a few patients per group, TCR findings need larger cohorts.

Germline lookup yields CDR1 MRHNA and CDR2 SNTAGT. This CDR3 is 13 amino acids long. V dropped 0 bases and J dropped 4 bases, with 4 bases sitting between them. Six replicates per PBMC sample, mostly from 480 ng of genomic DNA. Sequencing used immunoSEQ multiplex PCR; TCRdb keeps in-frame clones, though not all of them. In the table there are 13,000 to 15,000 clones, roughly two thirds of which are singletons. This clone turned up a few times. Its antigen is undetermined. These newly diagnosed stage II-IVA oral cavity squamous cell carcinoma patients had no prior systemic or radiation treatment. Sequenced material: PBMCs, taken before nivolumab (anti-PD-1) treatment. V and J are TRBV6-4 and TRBJ1-5; the D is unclear. The receptor's source is a person aged 40 to 85 with oral cavity squamous cell carcinoma. The CDR3 here is CASSDSPNQPQHF. CDR3 DNA: TGTGCCAGCAGTGACTCTCCAAATCAGCCCCAGCATTTT.